This passage covers 7 T cell receptor beta chains from one sample sequenced in a study of blood T cell repertoires in COVID-19 (dated by TCRdb to the early 2020s). Library generation was performed with the immunoSEQ multiplex PCR assay. TCRdb took over this immuneACCESS table, retaining in-frame rearrangements with V and J assigned. Such tables are incomplete; in checked studies, under half of the missing clones stem from an unresolved V gene, and the remainder is unexplained. Present in this sample are 150,000 to 200,000 clones, 80% of which were seen just once. The ten most abundant clones make up about 15% of the sample. The material sequenced was PBMCs or T cells enriched from blood (not recorded which). The receptor set was obtained from a man aged 60 to 69 who had been exposed to COVID-19.

This chain uses TRBV16 with TRBJ1-6; 7 nucleotides agree with TRBD1. Trimming at V came to 2 bases and at J to 6 bases, leaving 4 bases not matched to a gene. The germline V gene encodes CDR1 KGHSY and CDR2 FQNENV. This CDR3 contains 15 residues. CDR3 loop: CASSQNRGPNSPLHF. CDR3 sequence (DNA): TGTGCCAGCAGCCAAAACAGGGGACCTAATTCACCCCTCCACTTT.

The chain employs TRBV2 and TRBJ2-7; possible D gene TRBD2, 6 bases. The germline V gene has CDR1 SNHLY and CDR2 FYNNEI. Trimming removed 6 bases from V and 2 bases from J, with 17 bases in between. The CDR3 extends over 15 amino acids. CDR3 bases: TGTGCCAGCAGGGGACTGGGGCTGGACACCTACGAGCAGTACTTC. The encoded protein is CASRGLGLDTYEQYF.

The J gene is TRBJ2-1, the V gene TRBV5-4, with 10 bases matching TRBD2. Germline assignment: CDR1 SGHNT and CDR2 YYREEE (reference sequence). Germline trimming cut 4 bases from V and 1 base from J; bases unmatched to any gene: 11. The CDR3 runs to 18 residues. In DNA, the CDR3 is TGTGCCAGCAGCCAAGGGGCTAGCGGGAGTACGTCCTACAATGAGCAGTTCTTC. It codes for CASSQGASGSTSYNEQFF.

The chain recombines TRBV7-9 with TRBJ1-2, with D maybe TRBD1 (5 bases). The CDR3 is 14 amino acids. The V gene's germline CDR1 is SEHNR and CDR2 FQNEAQ (reference sequence). V gave up 3 bases and J gave up 2 bases, with 10 bases separating them. Here the CDR3 reads CASSLHDRNYGYTF. The CDR3 DNA reads as TGTGCCAGCAGCTTGCATGACAGAAACTATGGCTACACCTTC.

The chain carries TRBV30 and TRBJ1-4; D gene uncertain. The germline CDR1 and CDR2 sequences are GTSNPN and SVGIG (reference sequence). The CDR3 extends over 13 amino acids. The V and J ends lost 6 bases and 2 bases respectively, with 10 bases between them. CDR3 nucleotide sequence: TGTGCCTGCCCGTTGGCTACTAATGAAAAACTGTTTTTT. This codes for CACPLATNEKLFF.

The rearrangement uses TRBV20-1 and TRBJ2-3; D might be TRBD2 (5 bases). Trimming removed 3 bases from V and 2 bases from J, with 12 bases in between. The CDR3 is 14 amino acids. Germline CDR1 DFQATT, CDR2 SNEGSKA (reference sequence). The CDR3 sequence is CSASFGGNTDTQYF. The CDR3 DNA follows: TGCAGTGCTAGTTTCGGAGGAAACACAGATACGCAGTATTTT.

The chain links TRBV9 to TRBJ1-6; D may be TRBD1 (5 bases). This CDR3 is 13 amino acids long. Per germline, CDR1 SGDLS and CDR2 YYNGEE. Trimming left V 0 bases short and J 8 bases short, with 6 bases between. Written as DNA, the CDR3 is TGTGCCAGCAGCGTAGGGGACTATTCACCCCTCCACTTT. It translates to CASSVGDYSPLHF.